The T cell receptor (beta chain) under discussion was sequenced for a study of coeliac disease (dated by TCRdb to between 2020 and 2023). For the study in its entirety: Coeliac patients were classed as newly diagnosed active disease, refractory coeliac disease type I, or disease controlled by a gluten-free diet. A patient counted as having refractory coeliac disease type I if there was no response to a gluten-free diet for over 12 months and the intraepithelial cells were immunophenotypically normal. High-resolution HLA typing was unavailable, so biased TRBV7-2 usage was queried as a proof of principle. The study applied next-generation sequencing of rearranged TRB and TRG CDR3 regions to small intestinal lymphocyte fractions from coeliac and non-coeliac patients. The study set out to describe the TR repertoires of small intestinal T cells in active coeliac disease, refractory type I coeliac disease, and coeliac disease treated with a gluten-free diet. Of the roughly 30 patients in the full study, roughly 22 had coeliac disease confirmed by serology and 8 were controls with non-small intestinal disorders. TRB sequencing worked for samples from just over 26 subjects, and these included 20 to 25 paired bulk unsorted intraepithelial and lamina propria cell samples.

Aliquots of 500,000 cells were frozen in DMSO/FBS in liquid nitrogen, and one aliquot per fraction was used for sequencing. Every one of the 30 patients in the study had endoscopy and a small intestinal biopsy. To release intraepithelial cells, biopsies were stirred at 37 degrees Celsius for one hour in RPMI containing EGTA, MgCl2 and 1% FBS. Genomic DNA was extracted from frozen unsorted cell fractions using the Qiagen DNeasy blood extraction kit. The library was generated by the immunoSEQ multiplex PCR assay. The TR loci underwent multiplexed PCR amplification, with J gene segments targeted by reverse primers and V gene segments targeted by forward primers. The amplified CDR3 regions were sequenced using the Illumina HiSeq System. The study's own analysis went as follows. Closely related reads were merged by a nearest-neighbour algorithm to remove PCR and sequencing errors and to collapse the data into unique sequences. Two measures summarised the repertoires: clonality, and T cell density, defined as TR molecules per amount of genomic DNA input. Public TRs were defined as CDR3 amino acid sequences in at least 80% of unsorted samples, then tested for differential abundance between coeliac and control samples. Differences in clonality and density between disease groups were tested by Kruskal-Wallis tests, followed by Dunn post-tests. In its TCRdb copy, this immuneACCESS table keeps in-frame sequences only and misses some clones. Where compared with another copy, unresolved V genes explain less than half of these, and the others have no known cause. Clone size and the V and J calls come from that table; the DNA yielded D and trimming. This sample holds roughly 3,700 clones; around 70% were observed only once. The ten largest clones represent 7.5% to 9% of the sample.

From a lookup of the germline V gene, CDR1 and CDR2 are SGHRS and YFSETQ. V loses 4 bases of germline sequence and J loses 5 bases, and the interval between the two ends is 15 bases. The CDR3 covers 14 residues, taking in both the cysteine and the phenylalanine. CDR3 DNA only is kept here, 42 bases in frame from base 1. With regard to this clone: There is no known antigen for this receptor. Base qualities were left out, and no much larger clone turns up one base away.

On the study overall, not on this receptor specifically: Compared with controls, active coeliac intraepithelial and lamina propria samples had TRB and TRG repertoires of lower clonality, which suggests that diverse T cells were recruited. TRB repertoires were found to be largely private, with most amino acid sequences unique to one sample, and no significant difference in V-gene usage was found between disease groups. The authors considered the approach unsuitable for unbiased detection of gliadin-specific T cells, which are scarce and rarely shared between patients. The separation of intraepithelial from lamina propria cells did not yield high-purity fractions, so cross-contamination between compartments was possible.

The clonotype comes from a man aged 25 to 45 with celiac disease. The V gene is TRBV5-1 and the J gene is TRBJ1-2; TRBD1 is a weak D gene call, 5 bases matching. Sequencing used intraepithelial lymphocytes from the gut. Explained via the paper, the cell subset or site label denotes: intraepithelial cell (IEC) fraction of small intestinal biopsy. The CDR3 protein sequence reads: CASSPVNRPYGYTF. The DNA is as follows: TGCGCCAGCAGCCCCGTGAACAGGCCGTATGGCTACACCTTC. Here the CDR3 is joined to the reference TRBV5-1 and TRBJ1-2 genes, and the full variable domain is: KAGVTQTPRYLIKTRGQQVTLSCSPISGHRSVSWYQQTPGQGLQFLFEYFSETQRNKGNFPGRFSGRQFSNSRSEMNVSTLELGDSALYLCASSPVNRPYGYTFGSGTRLTVV.